These 14 T cell receptor beta chains came from one sample sequenced in a study of OX40 agonist ivuxolimab in advanced cancers. Assay: immunoSEQ multiplex PCR; the TCRdb copy retains only in-frame clones and omits some. This sample has about 76,000 clones, with roughly 85% found just once. Sequences were derived from CD4+ or CD8+ T cells sorted from blood, sampled in a trial of the OX40 agonist ivuxolimab. These receptors were obtained from an adult with an advanced solid tumor such as melanoma, head and neck, liver or kidney cancer.

V gene TRBV28 combines with J gene TRBJ1-1; 7 nucleotides agree with TRBD1. V was clipped by 6 bases and J by 0 bases; unmatched bases: 7. This CDR3 is 15 amino acids long. The germline CDR1 and CDR2 sequences are MDHEN and SYDVKM. DNA of the CDR3: TGTGCCAGCAGCGACCTGACAGGGATGAACACTGAAGCTTTCTTT. Translated: CASSDLTGMNTEAFF.

The chain employs TRBV27 and TRBJ2-7; 7 bases agree with TRBD1. The CDR3 has 15 residues. V trimming: 3 bases; J trimming: 2 bases; junction bases outside the gene matches: 7. Germline V gene lookup returns CDR1 MNHEY and CDR2 SMNVEV (reference sequence). In DNA, the CDR3 is TGTGCCAGCAGTTTCAAAGGGACAGAGGCCTACGAGCAGTACTTC. Amino acids: CASSFKGTEAYEQYF.

The rearrangement joins TRBV9 to TRBJ1-4, with 9 bases matching TRBD1. J lost 8 bases, V lost 5 bases, and 7 bases had no gene match. This CDR3 has 14 amino acids. The germline V gene encodes CDR1 SGDLS and CDR2 YYNGEE. CDR3 sequence: CASSRQGVFEKLFF. The CDR3 nucleotides are TGTGCCAGCAGTCGACAGGGGGTTTTCGAAAAACTGTTTTTT.

The chain couples TRBV18 to TRBJ2-5; D may be TRBD2 (5 bases). The germline V and J ends were trimmed by 6 bases and 4 bases, with 18 bases remaining between them. This CDR3 is 15 amino acids long. Germline CDR1 KGHSH, CDR2 LQKENI. Here the CDR3 reads CASSLQGQLGETQYF. In DNA, the CDR3 is TGTGCCAGCTCCCTTCAAGGCCAACTAGGAGAGACCCAGTACTTC.

The rearrangement links TRBV10-3 to TRBJ2-2; the D call may be TRBD1 or TRBD2 (5 bases each). Trimming stripped 6 bases from V and 2 bases from J, with 13 bases between. Looked up from germline, CDR1 is ENHRY and CDR2 is SYGVKD. The CDR3 sequence is 15 residues long. The CDR3 sequence: CAIRTRDGNTGELFF. CDR3 DNA sequence: TGTGCCATCAGGACCCGGGACGGTAACACCGGGGAGCTGTTTTTT.

J is TRBJ1-4 and V is TRBV7-3; a weak D match, TRBD1 (5 bases). CDR3 size: 15 residues. Germline values: CDR1 SGHTA, CDR2 FQGTGA. Trimming stripped 0 bases from V and 3 bases from J, with 8 bases between. The CDR3 loop reads CASSLTGQANEKLFF. The CDR3 bases are TGTGCCAGCAGCTTAACGGGGCAGGCTAATGAAAAACTGTTTTTT. Supplemented by reference TRBV7-3 and TRBJ1-4, the full variable domain reads GAGVSQTPSNKVTEKGKYVELRCDPISGHTALYWYRQSLGQGPEFLIYFQGTGAADDSGLPNDRFFAVRPEGSVSTLKIQRTERGDSAVYLCASSLTGQANEKLFFGSGTQLSVL.

On this clone itself: In the same sample, other DNA sequences code for this CDR3. The chain couples TRBV5-6 to TRBJ2-5, with TRBD1 identical over 8 bases. CDR3 length: 13 residues. Germline V gene lookup returns CDR1 SGHDT and CDR2 YYEEEE. After removal of 4 bases from V and 5 bases from J, the junction contained 4 bases not matched to a gene. The CDR3 DNA follows: TGTGCCAGCAGCCTAAGGACAGGGGAGACCCAGTACTTC. Translation gives CASSLRTGETQYF.

The CDR3 DNA sequence: TGTGCCTGGAGTTGGGGGGACACCATATATTTT. Translating it yields CAWSWGDTIYF. This sequence joins TRBV30 and TRBJ1-3, with a weak D call TRBD1 (5 bases). Trimming stripped 2 bases from V and 8 bases from J, with 7 bases between. The germline V gene has CDR1 GTSNPN and CDR2 SVGIG (reference sequence). The CDR3 covers 11 residues.

Only one count was recorded for this clone. CDR3 residues: CASSVTRTGELFF. The CDR3 region has the DNA TGTGCCAGCTCAGTAACACGCACCGGGGAGCTGTTTTTT. The gene calls are TRBV18 and TRBJ2-2, with D uncertain. Looked up from germline, CDR1 is KGHSH and CDR2 is LQKENI. V was clipped by 5 bases and J by 4 bases, with 8 bases between them. The CDR3 has 13 amino acids.

The chain recombines TRBV7-2 with TRBJ2-1, with 10 bases that match TRBD1. This CDR3 comprises 15 residues. With 4 bases clipped from V and 3 bases from J, the junction kept 3 bases outside the gene matches. The germline V gene encodes CDR1 SGHTA and CDR2 FQGNSA. The CDR3 is CASSSRDRGYNEQFF. CDR3 bases: TGTGCCAGCAGCTCCCGGGACAGGGGCTACAATGAGCAGTTCTTC. Together with reference TRBV7-2 and TRBJ2-1, the CDR3 gives the full variable domain: GAGVSQSPSNKVTEKGKDVELRCDPISGHTALYWYRQSLGQGLEFLIYFQGNSAPDKSGLPSDRFSAERTGGSVSTLTIQRTQQEDSAVYLCASSSRDRGYNEQFFGPGTRLTVL.

The V gene is TRBV10-3, the J gene TRBJ1-6, with TRBD1 matching 9 bases. CDR3 length: 16 residues. CDR1 and CDR2 from the germline V gene are ENHRY and SYGVKD. The junction had 7 bases not matched to a gene; V was cut back by 1 base and J by 9 bases. Here the CDR3 reads CAISEYWDRAASPLHF. The CDR3 nucleotides read TGTGCCATCAGTGAGTATTGGGACAGGGCGGCTTCACCCCTCCACTTT.

The chain combines TRBV18 with TRBJ1-2; maybe TRBD1 (5 bases). Germline V gene sequence: CDR1 KGHSH, CDR2 LQKENI. The CDR3 loop spans 16 amino acids. V lost 0 bases and J 7 bases, leaving 18 bases between the germline ends. The CDR3 loop reads CASSPPSAGRIAGYTF. The CDR3 nucleotides read TGTGCCAGCTCACCACCATCGGCAGGGAGGATCGCTGGCTACACCTTC.

V is TRBV29-1 and J is TRBJ2-3; 7 nucleotides line up with TRBD1. Germline CDR1 and CDR2: SQVTM and ANQGSEA. This CDR3 contains 15 residues. J gave up 1 base and V 0 bases, and 4 bases lay outside the gene matches. The CDR3 protein is CSVEEGQWGTDTQYF. CDR3 bases: TGCAGCGTTGAAGAGGGACAGTGGGGCACAGATACGCAGTATTTT.

This clone came up once. The V and J genes are TRBV5-4 and TRBJ2-3; the match to TRBD2 covers 9 bases. V trimming: 1 base; J trimming: 6 bases; junction bases outside the gene matches: 6. Germline V lookup: CDR1 SGHNT, CDR2 YYREEE (reference sequence). This CDR3 has 15 amino acids. The CDR3 bases are TGTGCCAGCAGCTTGAGGCGGGGGGGTGCGGATACGCAGTATTTT. It encodes CASSLRRGGADTQYF.